This entry is about one T cell receptor (beta chain). Its antigen is undetermined. The method was immunoSEQ multiplex PCR; TCRdb's version includes in-frame clones alone and lacks a portion of them. The sample shows about 49,000 clones, roughly 85% of them seen only once. The source of the sample is a study of OX40 agonist ivuxolimab in advanced cancers. Background on the study: A diagnosis of hepatocellular carcinoma, melanoma, renal cell or head and neck cancer was present in dose-escalation patients. The mean age was 60 years, ranging from about 23 to 79, with around four fifths of participants male. General study points: The study did not work out the antigen specificity of the expanded peripheral T cells. Both blood CD4+ and CD8+ T cells showed clonal growth by week 6 at 0.1 to 3.0 mg/kg.

In germline, CDR1 is SNHLY, CDR2 FYNNEI. Trimming took off 3 bases at V and 1 base at J, with 13 bases between the two ends. This CDR3 spans 16 amino acids. The chain joins TRBV2 to TRBJ1-3; a possible D gene is TRBD1 (6 bases). The source material was CD4+ or CD8+ T cells sorted from blood, sampled in a trial of the OX40 agonist ivuxolimab. The clonotype originates from an adult with an advanced solid tumor such as melanoma, head and neck, liver or kidney cancer. In nucleotides, the CDR3 is TGTGCCAGCAGTGATACAGGGTCGGAGTCTGGAAACACCATATATTTT. Translating gives CASSDTGSESGNTIYF.